The clone carrying this T cell receptor (beta chain) occurred a few times. PCR employed 60 Vbeta and 13 Jbeta primers. TCRdb's copy holds only in-frame clones and misses some; the assay was immunoSEQ multiplex PCR. The sample lists about 120,000 clones, 80% occurring once. The CDR3 sequence is 12 residues long. Germline V CDR1 and CDR2: SNHLY, FYNNEI. The germline V and J ends were trimmed by 6 bases and 7 bases, with 12 bases remaining between them. This sample was taken from a study of cytomegalovirus exposure and HLA in healthy donors. The chain is built from TRBV2 and TRBJ1-2; D unresolved. The receptor comes from a human donor in good health. The sequenced sample was PBMCs. CDR3 sequence reads: CASREGVSGYTF. The CDR3 region has the DNA TGTGCCAGCAGGGAGGGTGTTTCTGGCTACACCTTC.